Presented here are 22 T cell receptor beta chains from one specimen sequenced in a study of cytomegalovirus exposure and HLA in healthy donors. 60 Vbeta and 13 Jbeta primers were used in PCR. Libraries were prepared by immunoSEQ multiplex PCR; TCRdb keeps only in-frame clonotypes and omits some of them. The sample records approximately 100,000 clones, 70% to 80% being singletons. The specimen sequenced was PBMCs. The receptors here all came from a boy aged 5-17 years in good health and CMV-seronegative.

The chain employs TRBV4-3 and TRBJ1-4, with 8 bases lining up with TRBD1. Germline CDR1 LGHNA, CDR2 YSLEER. CDR3 length: 15 amino acids. The trim removed 0 bases at V and 5 bases at J, leaving 2 bases unmatched. CDR3 region: CASSQDGTGNEKLFF. The CDR3 DNA reads as TGCGCCAGCAGCCAAGACGGGACAGGAAATGAAAAACTGTTTTTT.

The chain has TRBV6-6 and TRBJ1-1; D remains ambiguous. The V end was cut by 0 bases, the J end by 1 base, with 12 bases between. The CDR3 spans 16 residues. CDR1 MNHNY and CDR2 SVGAGI come from the germline V gene (reference sequence). DNA for the CDR3: TGTGCCAGCAGTTACTCCGCGGGGATTCAGAACACTGAAGCTTTCTTT. Protein: CASSYSAGIQNTEAFF.

V gene TRBV10-3 combines with J gene TRBJ2-3; 16 nucleotides line up with TRBD2. CDR3 length equals 15 residues. Germline values: CDR1 ENHRY, CDR2 SYGVKD. With 11 bases clipped from V and 2 bases from J, the junction kept 4 bases outside the gene matches. This chain's CDR3 is CALGLAGGTTDTQYF. In DNA, the CDR3 is TGTGCCTTGGGACTAGCGGGGGGGACCACAGATACGCAGTATTTT.

J is TRBJ2-1 and V is TRBV28, with 12 positions matching TRBD2. Germline CDR1 is MDHEN and CDR2 is SYDVKM. V gave up 8 bases and J gave up 9 bases; unmatched junction bases: 8. There are 14 residues in the CDR3. Here the CDR3 DNA reads TGTGCCAGCGACCTAGCGGGAGGGCCTCGTGAGCAGTTCTTC. Protein product: CASDLAGGPREQFF.

V gene TRBV18 combines with J gene TRBJ1-1; 7 nucleotides match TRBD1. Germline CDR1 and CDR2: KGHSH and LQKENI. The CDR3 has 13 amino acids. After removal of 3 bases from V and 9 bases from J, the junction contained 7 bases not matched to a gene. The CDR3 reads CASSPGQLAQAFF. DNA of the CDR3: TGTGCCAGCTCACCGGGACAGCTTGCCCAAGCTTTCTTT.

This chain connects TRBV28 to TRBJ2-5; 7 bases match TRBD2. V lost 5 bases and J lost 4; bases outside the gene matches: 10. There are 15 residues in the CDR3. Germline V CDR1 and CDR2: MDHEN, SYDVKM. Written as DNA, the CDR3 is TGTGCCAGCAGTCTGGGAGGGGATTTGGGAGAGACCCAGTACTTC. It translates to CASSLGGDLGETQYF.

This chain joins TRBV30 and TRBJ2-5; 8 bases line up with TRBD2. The germline V gene has CDR1 GTSNPN and CDR2 SVGIG (reference sequence). This CDR3 comprises 15 residues. Trimming removed 3 bases from V and 4 bases from J; junction bases left unmatched: 10. The chain's CDR3 is CAWRGPGLVGETQYF. The CDR3, as DNA: TGTGCCTGGAGGGGACCGGGACTAGTCGGAGAGACCCAGTACTTC.

The chain employs TRBV7-2 and TRBJ1-3; 9 bases align to TRBD1. Germline V gives CDR1 SGHTA, CDR2 FQGNSA. This CDR3 has 15 residues. The V and J ends lost 5 bases and 3 bases, in that order; junction bases with no gene match: 5. DNA of the CDR3: TGTGCCAGCAGCACCAGGACAGGGGATGGAAACACCATATATTTT. It codes for CASSTRTGDGNTIYF. Full variable domain (rest looked up from reference TRBV7-2 and TRBJ1-3): GAGVSQSPSNKVTEKGKDVELRCDPISGHTALYWYRQSLGQGLEFLIYFQGNSAPDKSGLPSDRFSAERTGGSVSTLTIQRTQQEDSAVYLCASSTRTGDGNTIYFGEGSWLTVV.

The chain carries TRBV15 and TRBJ1-2; D is perhaps TRBD1 (6 bases). V lost 5 bases, J lost 6 bases, and 19 bases lay in between. Germline V gene lookup returns CDR1 LNHNV and CDR2 YYDKDF (reference sequence). This CDR3 region has 15 residues. The CDR3 DNA is TGTGCCACCAGCGGTTGGGACACCCCTATTAATGGCTACACCTTC. Translation gives CATSGWDTPINGYTF.

The chain uses TRBV5-6 and TRBJ2-4; 9 bases match TRBD1. This CDR3 is built from 15 residues. After removal of 4 bases from V and 0 bases from J, the junction contained 2 bases not matched to a gene. Germline V gene data show CDR1 as SGHDT and CDR2 as YYEEEE. CDR3 region: CASSQDRGAKNIQYF. In DNA, the CDR3 is TGTGCCAGCAGCCAGGACAGGGGAGCCAAAAACATTCAGTACTTC. Full variable domain (outside the CDR3, taken from reference TRBV5-6 and TRBJ2-4): DAGVTQSPTHLIKTRGQQVTLRCSPKSGHDTVSWYQQALGQGPQFIFQYYEEEERQRGNFPDRFSGHQFPNYSSELNVNALLLGDSALYLCASSQDRGAKNIQYFGAGTRLSVL.

This clone came up once. The chain carries TRBV5-4 and TRBJ1-6, with D perhaps matching TRBD1 (5 bases). The germline V gene has CDR1 SGHNT and CDR2 YYREEE (reference sequence). CDR3 length: 15 amino acids. The ends were cut back, 4 bases at V and 11 bases at J, with 19 bases in the middle. The DNA for the CDR3 is TGTGCCAGCAGCCCACCCGGGGGTCGGGGTCCACCCCTCCACTTT. It specifies CASSPPGGRGPPLHF.

The gene calls are TRBV9 and TRBJ2-1; 10 bases align to TRBD2. V was pared by 1 base and J by 8 bases, with 6 bases of the junction left unmatched. The CDR3 loop spans 15 amino acids. The V gene's germline CDR1 is SGDLS and CDR2 YYNGEE. Written as DNA, the CDR3 is TGTGCCAGCAGCGTATCTAGCGGGAGTTTTGATGAGCAGTTCTTC. It specifies CASSVSSGSFDEQFF.

V is TRBV27 and J is TRBJ2-3; no firm D call. The CDR3 runs to 12 residues. Trimming cost V 7 bases and J 4 bases, with 9 bases left between them. CDR1 is MNHEY and CDR2 is SMNVEV in the germline V gene (reference sequence). CDR3 coding DNA: TGTGCCAGCACCCTCCTTCCAGATACGCAGTATTTT. Residues: CASTLLPDTQYF.

V is TRBV2 and J is TRBJ2-5, with D possibly TRBD2 on 5 matching bases. Germline CDR1 SNHLY, CDR2 FYNNEI. With 4 bases removed from V and 5 bases from J, the gap between germline ends came to 14 bases. The CDR3 spans 14 residues. The CDR3 region is CASSGQTSLETQYF. The DNA for the CDR3 is TGTGCCAGCAGTGGGCAAACTAGTTTGGAGACCCAGTACTTC.

V gene TRBV29-1 combines with J gene TRBJ1-1, with D perhaps matching TRBD1 (5 bases). Germline V gives CDR1 SQVTM, CDR2 ANQGSEA. With 7 bases removed from V and 1 base from J, the gap between germline ends came to 13 bases. The CDR3 is 13 residues long. The CDR3 nucleotides read TGCAGCGGAACGGGGGGAACGAACACTGAAGCTTTCTTT. Its protein product is CSGTGGTNTEAFF.

The V call is TRBV5-4, the J call TRBJ1-2; 8 bases match TRBD1. CDR1 is SGHNT and CDR2 is YYREEE in the germline V gene (reference sequence). J was trimmed by 0 bases and V by 3 bases; bases with no gene match: 4. CDR3 length: 15 amino acids. This CDR3 reads CASSWGTGPNYGYTF. The CDR3 bases are TGTGCCAGCAGCTGGGGGACAGGACCTAACTATGGCTACACCTTC.

The chain has TRBV2 and TRBJ1-2; no definite D call. Germline-derived CDR1 and CDR2 are SNHLY and FYNNEI. The CDR3 spans 12 residues. Trimming cost V 7 bases and J 6 bases, with 12 bases left between them. CDR3 sequence: CASTEEGDGYTF. CDR3 DNA: TGTGCCAGCACCGAAGAGGGAGATGGCTACACCTTC. Full variable domain (outside the CDR3, taken from reference TRBV2 and TRBJ1-2): EPEVTQTPSHQVTQMGQEVILRCVPISNHLYFYWYRQILGQKVEFLVSFYNNEISEKSEIFDDQFSVERPDGSNFTLKIRSTKLEDSAMYFCASTEEGDGYTFGSGTRLTVV.

The V and J genes are TRBV18 and TRBJ1-1; perhaps TRBD1 as D (5 bases). With 1 base removed from V and 0 bases from J, the gap between germline ends came to 12 bases. The CDR3 contains 16 residues. The V gene's germline CDR1 is KGHSH and CDR2 LQKENI. Written as DNA, the CDR3 is TGTGCCAGCTCACCACAGGGGACTGTAATGAACACTGAAGCTTTCTTT. It specifies CASSPQGTVMNTEAFF.

The chain joins TRBV5-4 to TRBJ1-6; the match to TRBD1 covers 7 bases. The CDR3 consists of 15 residues. The germline CDR1 and CDR2 sequences are SGHNT and YYREEE (reference sequence). Unmatched junction bases numbered 9, after V lost 3 bases and J lost 9 bases. CDR3 loop: CASSSPEQGISPLHF. DNA for the CDR3: TGTGCCAGCAGCTCTCCCGAACAGGGGATTTCACCCCTCCACTTT.

This chain uses TRBV18 with TRBJ1-1; 7 bases map to TRBD1. After removal of 2 bases from V and 5 bases from J, the junction contained 5 bases not matched to a gene. Looked up from germline, CDR1 is KGHSH and CDR2 is LQKENI. The CDR3 loop spans 14 amino acids. CDR3 sequence (DNA): TGTGCCAGCTCACCATTCACAGGGGAAACTGAAGCTTTCTTT. Encoded protein: CASSPFTGETEAFF.

The chain recombines TRBV23-1 with TRBJ1-1, with 7 bases identical to TRBD1. TRBV23-1 is assigned to the ORF class and has an uncertain function. Unmatched junction bases numbered 9, after V lost 6 bases and J lost 5 bases. This CDR3 is 14 amino acids long. CDR3 amino acids: CASSPDRALTEAFF. Here the CDR3 DNA reads TGCGCCAGCAGCCCTGACAGGGCGTTGACTGAAGCTTTCTTT.

V is TRBV9 and J is TRBJ1-2; unclear D gene. The V and J ends lost 0 bases and 6 bases respectively, with 9 bases between them. The CDR3 is made up of 13 amino acids. CDR1 SGDLS and CDR2 YYNGEE come from the germline V gene. CDR3 DNA sequence: TGTGCCAGCAGCGTAGGTGAGGGAAATGGCTACACCTTC. It codes for CASSVGEGNGYTF.